The next 26 T cell receptor beta chains were all read from a single sample in a study of CD8+ T cells in alopecia areata. cDNA reverse transcribed from extracted RNA served as the sequencing template. Using immunoSEQ multiplex PCR, the repertoire was profiled, and TCRdb retains in-frame clones only, with some absent. The sample lists 35,000 to 45,000 clones; more than 90% were seen once. Specified treatment: oral pan-JAK inhibitor, 5-10 mg twice daily. The sequencing here drew on CD8+ T cells sorted from blood, taken at week 24, from a patient treated with tofacitinib. These receptors originate from a human donor with alopecia areata.

The genes are TRBV10-3 and TRBJ2-7; D remains unclear. This CDR3 contains 13 residues. Germline V gives CDR1 ENHRY, CDR2 SYGVKD. V was clipped by 6 bases and J by 0 bases, with 9 bases between them. In DNA, the CDR3 is TGTGCCATCAGAGGTTACAGCTCCTACGAGCAGTACTTC. Amino acid sequence: CAIRGYSSYEQYF.

This clone was recorded only once. This chain joins TRBV28 and TRBJ2-3; 12 bases agree with TRBD1. J gave up 10 bases and V 7 bases, and 12 bases lay outside the gene matches. This CDR3 has 15 residues. Germline CDR1 and CDR2: MDHEN and SYDVKM. In DNA, the CDR3 is TGTGCCAGCAAAGGGGGACAGGGGGCTAGGTCTGCGCAGTATTTT. It codes for CASKGGQGARSAQYF.

The J gene is TRBJ2-5, the V gene TRBV10-3; D might be TRBD1 (6 bases). CDR1 and CDR2 (germline): ENHRY, SYGVKD. V was shortened by 0 bases and J by 7 bases, with 18 bases between the two germline ends. CDR3 length equals 16 residues. The CDR3: CAISESAGTGSLTQYF. The DNA for the CDR3 is TGTGCCATCAGTGAGTCAGCTGGCACAGGGAGCTTGACCCAGTACTTC.

In its sample, this clone was seen once. The chain joins TRBV7-2 to TRBJ1-5; TRBD1 is a possible D gene (6 bases). Germline-derived CDR1 and CDR2 are SGHTA and FQGNSA. Between the trimmed V and J ends, which lost 2 bases and 6 bases, there was a span of 23 bases. This CDR3 region has 18 residues. The CDR3 coding sequence is TGTGCCAGCAGCTTATCCCAAGGGGGGGGACTCTTCGGTCAGCCCCAGCATTTT. It translates to CASSLSQGGGLFGQPQHF.

The rearrangement links TRBV19 to TRBJ2-3; a weak D match, TRBD2 (6 bases). From germline, CDR1 is LNHDA and CDR2 SQIVND (reference sequence). The CDR3 has 15 residues. With 3 bases removed from V and 3 bases from J, the gap between germline ends came to 13 bases. The CDR3 coding sequence is TGTGCCAGTAGTATGGGGGGACTGACGACAGATACGCAGTATTTT. Its translation: CASSMGGLTTDTQYF.

The V and J genes are TRBV10-3 and TRBJ2-5, with TRBD2 as a possible D gene (5 bases). V was pared by 0 bases and J by 5 bases, with 13 bases between. Germline V lookup: CDR1 ENHRY, CDR2 SYGVKD. This CDR3 spans 15 amino acids. For the CDR3, the DNA is TGTGCCATCAGTGAGTCGAGGCCTGGCGGGGAGACCCAGTACTTC. Its protein is CAISESRPGGETQYF.

The chain is built from TRBV4-2 and TRBJ2-1; 7 bases map to TRBD2. V trimming: 1 base; J trimming: 2 bases; junction bases outside the gene matches: 8. In germline, CDR1 is LGHNA, CDR2 YNFKEQ. The CDR3 loop spans 17 amino acids. CDR3 loop: CASSQVYRGVTYNEQFF. The CDR3 region has the DNA TGTGCCAGCAGCCAAGTTTATCGGGGGGTGACCTACAATGAGCAGTTCTTC.

V and J are TRBV7-4 and TRBJ2-7; 7 positions match TRBD1. CDR1 is SGHVT and CDR2 is SQSDAQ in the germline V gene. The CDR3 sequence is 15 residues long. Trimming took 3 bases from V and 6 from J; bases not matched to a gene: 11. CDR3 protein: CASSFDRVHHSEQYF. The CDR3 DNA is TGTGCCAGCAGCTTCGACAGGGTCCACCATTCCGAGCAGTACTTC.

J is TRBJ2-7 and V is TRBV5-8; TRBD2 aligns across 11 bases. The trim removed 1 base at V and 5 bases at J, leaving 11 bases unmatched. CDR1 is SGHTS and CDR2 is YDEGEE in the germline V gene. This CDR3 has 17 residues. CDR3 sequence (DNA): TGTGCCAGCAGCTTGTTTGTTAGCGGGGGGGCCGGCGACGAGCAGTACTTC. This codes for CASSLFVSGGAGDEQYF.

This chain connects TRBV28 to TRBJ1-1, with D possibly matching TRBD1 (6 bases). V was pared by 5 bases and J by 0 bases, with 22 bases between. Germline V gene sequence: CDR1 MDHEN, CDR2 SYDVKM. This CDR3 has 18 amino acids. The CDR3 sequence: CASSPGVIESYMNTEAFF. In nucleotides, the CDR3 is TGTGCCAGCAGTCCAGGGGTGATAGAATCATACATGAACACTGAAGCTTTCTTT.

The genes are TRBV4-2 and TRBJ2-3; D is perhaps TRBD1 or TRBD2 (5 bases each). The germline V gene encodes CDR1 LGHNA and CDR2 YNFKEQ. Trimming cost V 1 base and J 2 bases, with 10 bases left between them. The CDR3 consists of 15 residues. CDR3 loop: CASSQGGSYTDTQYF. DNA for the CDR3: TGTGCCAGCAGCCAAGGGGGGTCATACACAGATACGCAGTATTTT.

This chain links TRBV7-2 with TRBJ2-2; 9 bases fit TRBD2. The CDR3 length is 13 residues. The germline CDR1 and CDR2 sequences are SGHTA and FQGNSA. The V gene end was trimmed by 5 bases and the J gene end by 6 bases; junction bases not matched to a gene: 1. The CDR3 here is CASSPSGAGELFF. The CDR3 bases are TGTGCCAGCAGCCCTAGCGGGGCCGGGGAGCTGTTTTTT.

The CDR3 is CASSPGGESGELFF. CDR3 coding DNA: TGCGCCAGCAGCCCCGGAGGCGAGAGCGGGGAGCTGTTTTTT. The rearrangement links TRBV5-1 to TRBJ2-2; weak D call: TRBD2 (5 bases). Germline values: CDR1 SGHRS, CDR2 YFSETQ. This CDR3 is 14 amino acids long. V lost 4 bases and J 7 bases, leaving 14 bases between the germline ends.

This rearrangement joins TRBV7-2 to TRBJ2-4; TRBD1 matches at 8 bases. The J segment lost 7 bases and the V segment lost 2 bases, leaving 16 bases of the junction unmatched. The CDR3 is 18 residues long. Germline values: CDR1 SGHTA, CDR2 FQGNSA. CDR3: CASSLITTRDRYRNIQYF. In DNA, the CDR3 is TGTGCCAGCAGCTTAATTACCACTCGGGACAGGTATAGGAACATTCAGTACTTC.

The CDR3 protein is CSVEGSTDTQYF. CDR3 DNA sequence: TGCAGCGTTGAAGGTTCCACAGATACGCAGTATTTT. The gene calls are TRBV29-1 and TRBJ2-3; D unclear. Trimming left V 1 base short and J 2 bases short, with 4 bases between. CDR3 length: 12 residues. Per germline, CDR1 SQVTM and CDR2 ANQGSEA.

The chain joins TRBV7-6 to TRBJ2-3; 7 bases match TRBD2. The J segment lost 5 bases and the V segment lost 0 bases, leaving 5 bases of the junction unmatched. The CDR3 is 15 amino acids. Germline V CDR1 and CDR2: SGHVS, FNYEAQ. The CDR3 loop is CASSLAGGSIDTQYF. The CDR3 bases are TGTGCCAGCAGCTTAGCGGGGGGGTCAATAGATACGCAGTATTTT.

V and J are TRBV5-6 and TRBJ2-1, with 11 bases that match TRBD2. This CDR3 comprises 15 residues. Unmatched junction bases numbered 3, after V lost 3 bases and J lost 4 bases. Germline lookup yields CDR1 SGHDT and CDR2 YYEEEE. CDR3 bases: TGTGCCAGCAGCTCGGGGACTAGCGGTTACAATGAGCAGTTCTTC. Its protein is CASSSGTSGYNEQFF.

V and J are TRBV7-9 and TRBJ1-2, with a tentative D call TRBD1 (6 bases). CDR1 is SEHNR and CDR2 is FQNEAQ in the germline V gene (reference sequence). This CDR3 region has 16 residues. Trimming removed 0 bases from V and 2 bases from J, with 13 bases in between. The CDR3 coding sequence is TGTGCCAGCAGCTTAGCGCCCGGGACAACAAACTATGGCTACACCTTC. It specifies CASSLAPGTTNYGYTF.

The chain links TRBV6-5 to TRBJ2-3; 11 bases fit TRBD2. CDR1 and CDR2 (germline): MNHEY, SVGAGI. The CDR3 contains 15 residues. The junction had 2 bases not matched to a gene; V was cut back by 5 bases and J by 1 base. The DNA for the CDR3 is TGTGCCAGCAGTCTAGCGGGGGGACGCACAGATACGCAGTATTTT. Translated, it gives CASSLAGGRTDTQYF.

V gene TRBV14 combines with J gene TRBJ2-7; D remains ambiguous. The CDR3 is 15 amino acids. V lost 0 bases and J lost 0, with 9 bases in between. CDR1 SGHDN and CDR2 FVKESK come from the germline V gene. Here the CDR3 reads CASSQDLYSSYEQYF. The CDR3 DNA is TGTGCCAGCAGCCAAGATCTGTACAGCTCCTACGAGCAGTACTTC.

The chain combines TRBV11-2 with TRBJ2-3, with a weak D call TRBD1 (5 bases). Germline CDR1 is SGHAT and CDR2 is FQNNGV. This CDR3 is built from 15 residues. V lost 1 base and J lost 2, with 10 bases in between. The CDR3 sequence is CASSLVGRATDTQYF. CDR3 bases: TGTGCCAGCAGCTTAGTAGGCAGGGCCACAGATACGCAGTATTTT.

The chain uses TRBV4-3 and TRBJ2-3; 8 nucleotides align to TRBD2. The V gene end was trimmed by 4 bases and the J gene end by 6 bases; junction bases not matched to a gene: 15. This CDR3 has 17 amino acids. Germline V gives CDR1 LGHNA, CDR2 YSLEER. The CDR3 protein is CASSPLGVGSGVDTQYF. DNA for the CDR3: TGCGCCAGCAGCCCCCTCGGGGTGGGTAGCGGGGTCGATACGCAGTATTTT.

The chain employs TRBV6-5 and TRBJ1-1, with D possibly TRBD1 on 5 matching bases. This CDR3 region has 12 residues. The V gene's germline CDR1 is MNHEY and CDR2 SVGAGI. Trimming left V 7 bases short and J 8 bases short, with 14 bases between. The CDR3 DNA follows: TGTGCCAGCACTCAAATCCCAGGGGAAGCTTTCTTT. Translated, it gives CASTQIPGEAFF.

The chain is built from TRBV27 and TRBJ2-3, with D unclear. Trimming took off 5 bases at V and 0 bases at J, with 9 bases between the two ends. The CDR3 extends over 14 amino acids. Germline values: CDR1 MNHEY, CDR2 SMNVEV (reference sequence). The CDR3 reads CASSISPSTDTQYF. CDR3 coding DNA: TGTGCCAGCAGTATTAGCCCCAGCACAGATACGCAGTATTTT.

The rearrangement uses TRBV27 and TRBJ2-5; tentatively, D is TRBD1 or TRBD2 (5 bases each). Near its end, the DNA agrees better with TRBJ2-7, so the J call may be wrong. The V gene's germline CDR1 is MNHEY and CDR2 SMNVEV (reference sequence). The CDR3 spans 14 residues. CDR3 loop: CASSSTPGHYEQYF. CDR3 nucleotide sequence: TGTGCCAGCAGTTCAACCCCGGGGCACTACGAGCAGTACTTC.

V is TRBV28 and J is TRBJ2-1; TRBD1 agrees at 11 bases. Germline loops: CDR1 MDHEN, CDR2 SYDVKM. J lost 3 bases, V lost 5 bases, and 3 bases had no gene match. CDR3 length: 15 residues. CDR3 bases: TGTGCCAGCAGTACGGACAGGGGGCTCTACAATGAGCAGTTCTTC. Translation gives CASSTDRGLYNEQFF.